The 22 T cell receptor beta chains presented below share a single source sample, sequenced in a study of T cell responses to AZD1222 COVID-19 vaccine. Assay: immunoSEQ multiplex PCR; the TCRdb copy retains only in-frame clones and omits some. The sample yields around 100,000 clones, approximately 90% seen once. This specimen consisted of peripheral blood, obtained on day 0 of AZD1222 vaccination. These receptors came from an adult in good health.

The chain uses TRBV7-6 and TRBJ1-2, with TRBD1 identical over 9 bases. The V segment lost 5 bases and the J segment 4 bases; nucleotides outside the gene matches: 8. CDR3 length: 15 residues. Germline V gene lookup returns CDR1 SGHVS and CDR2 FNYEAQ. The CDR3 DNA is TGTGCCAGCAGCCCCACAGGGGGCCTAAGCTATGGCTACACCTTC. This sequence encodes CASSPTGGLSYGYTF.

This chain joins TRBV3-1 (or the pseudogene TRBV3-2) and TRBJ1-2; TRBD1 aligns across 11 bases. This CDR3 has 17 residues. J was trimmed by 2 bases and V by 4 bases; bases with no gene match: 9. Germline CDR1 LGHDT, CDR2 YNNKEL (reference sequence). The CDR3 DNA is TGTGCCAGCAGCCGATGGGACAGGGGGAGAGAAAACTATGGCTACACCTTC. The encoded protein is CASSRWDRGRENYGYTF.

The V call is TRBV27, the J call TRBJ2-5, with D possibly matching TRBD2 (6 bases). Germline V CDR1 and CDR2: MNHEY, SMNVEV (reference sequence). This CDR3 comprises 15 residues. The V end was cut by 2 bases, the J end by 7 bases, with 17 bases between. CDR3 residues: CASSLERDFQRTQYF. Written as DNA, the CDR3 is TGTGCCAGCAGTTTAGAACGGGACTTCCAGAGGACCCAGTACTTC.

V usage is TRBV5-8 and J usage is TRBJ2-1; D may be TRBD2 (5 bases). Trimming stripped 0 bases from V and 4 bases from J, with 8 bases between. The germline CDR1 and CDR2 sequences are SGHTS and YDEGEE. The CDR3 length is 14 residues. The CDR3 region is CASSLGGLYNEQFF. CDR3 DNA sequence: TGTGCCAGCAGCTTGGGCGGACTTTACAATGAGCAGTTCTTC.

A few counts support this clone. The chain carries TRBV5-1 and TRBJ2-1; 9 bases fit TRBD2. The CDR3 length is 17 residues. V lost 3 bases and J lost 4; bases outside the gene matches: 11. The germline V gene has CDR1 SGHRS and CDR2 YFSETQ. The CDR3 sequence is CASSYPIAGETYNEQFF. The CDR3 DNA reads TGCGCCAGCAGCTACCCTATAGCGGGAGAAACTTACAATGAGCAGTTCTTC.

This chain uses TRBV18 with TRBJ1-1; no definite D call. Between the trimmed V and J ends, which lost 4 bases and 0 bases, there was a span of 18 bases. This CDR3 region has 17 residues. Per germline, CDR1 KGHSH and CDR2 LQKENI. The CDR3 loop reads CASSLLTLSTMNTEAFF. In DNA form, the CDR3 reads TGTGCCAGCTCACTCCTGACGCTCTCAACCATGAACACTGAAGCTTTCTTT.

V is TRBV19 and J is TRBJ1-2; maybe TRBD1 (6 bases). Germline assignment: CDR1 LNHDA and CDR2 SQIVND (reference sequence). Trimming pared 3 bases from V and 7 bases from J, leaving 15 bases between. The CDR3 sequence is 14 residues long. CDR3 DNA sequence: TGTGCCAGTAGTATCCTGGCCAGGGGACTTGGCTACACCTTC. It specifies CASSILARGLGYTF.

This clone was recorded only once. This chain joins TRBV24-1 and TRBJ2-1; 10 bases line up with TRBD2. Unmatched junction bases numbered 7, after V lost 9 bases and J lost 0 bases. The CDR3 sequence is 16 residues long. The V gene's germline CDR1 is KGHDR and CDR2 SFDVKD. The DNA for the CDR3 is TGTGCCACCTCAAGCGGGAGGGGTTTCTCCTACAATGAGCAGTTCTTC. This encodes CATSSGRGFSYNEQFF.

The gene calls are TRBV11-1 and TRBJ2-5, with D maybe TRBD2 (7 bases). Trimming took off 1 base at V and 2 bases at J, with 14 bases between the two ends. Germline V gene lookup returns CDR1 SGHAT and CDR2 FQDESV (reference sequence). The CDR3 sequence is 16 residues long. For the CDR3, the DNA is TGTGCCAGCAGCTTAGGACTAGCAGGGGCACAAGAGACCCAGTACTTC. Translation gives CASSLGLAGAQETQYF.

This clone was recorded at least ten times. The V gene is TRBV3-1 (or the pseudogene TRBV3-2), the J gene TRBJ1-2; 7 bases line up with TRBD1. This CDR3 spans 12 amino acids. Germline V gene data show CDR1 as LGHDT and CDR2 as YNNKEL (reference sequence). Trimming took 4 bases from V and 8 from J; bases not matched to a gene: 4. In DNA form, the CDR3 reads TGTGCCAGCAGCCCCAGGGGGAGGGGCTACACCTTC. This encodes CASSPRGRGYTF.

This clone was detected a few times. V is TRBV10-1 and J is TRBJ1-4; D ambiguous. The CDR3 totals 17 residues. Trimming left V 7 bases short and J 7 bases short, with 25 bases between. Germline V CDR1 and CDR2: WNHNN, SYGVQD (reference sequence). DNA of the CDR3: TGCGCCAGCAACTTAAAAGAGGCGTCGGTTGTCGGTGAAAAACTGTTTTTT. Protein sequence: CASNLKEASVVGEKLFF.

CDR3 in amino acids: CASIPLGGNTIYF. CDR3 DNA sequence: TGTGCCAGCATCCCACTGGGAGGAAACACCATATATTTT. The gene calls are TRBV12-3 or TRBV12-4 and TRBJ1-3; D uncertain. V lost 7 bases and J 4 bases, leaving 11 bases between the germline ends. This CDR3 has 13 amino acids.

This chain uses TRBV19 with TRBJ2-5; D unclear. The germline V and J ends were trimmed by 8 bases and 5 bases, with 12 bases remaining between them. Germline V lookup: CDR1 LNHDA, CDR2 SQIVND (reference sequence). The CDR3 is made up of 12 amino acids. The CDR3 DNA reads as TGTGCCAGTGGTGCAGATCAGGAGACCCAGTACTTC. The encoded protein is CASGADQETQYF.

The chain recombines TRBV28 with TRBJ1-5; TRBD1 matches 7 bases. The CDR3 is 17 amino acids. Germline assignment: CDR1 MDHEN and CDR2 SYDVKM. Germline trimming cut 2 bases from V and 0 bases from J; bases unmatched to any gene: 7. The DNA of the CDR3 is TGTGCCAGCAGTTTACTTCAGGGGGTCTTTAGCAATCAGCCCCAGCATTTT. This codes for CASSLLQGVFSNQPQHF.

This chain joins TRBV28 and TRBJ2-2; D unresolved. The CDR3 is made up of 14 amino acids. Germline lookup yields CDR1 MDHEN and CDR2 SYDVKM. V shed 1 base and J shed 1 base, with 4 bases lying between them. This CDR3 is CASSLSWNTGELFF. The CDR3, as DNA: TGTGCCAGCAGTTTATCGTGGAACACCGGGGAGCTGTTTTTT.

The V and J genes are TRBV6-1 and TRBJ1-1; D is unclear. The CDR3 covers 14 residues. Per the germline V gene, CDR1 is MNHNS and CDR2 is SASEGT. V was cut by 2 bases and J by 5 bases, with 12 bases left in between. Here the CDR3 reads CASSENLGWTEAFF. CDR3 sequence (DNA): TGTGCCAGCAGTGAAAACCTGGGCTGGACTGAAGCTTTCTTT.

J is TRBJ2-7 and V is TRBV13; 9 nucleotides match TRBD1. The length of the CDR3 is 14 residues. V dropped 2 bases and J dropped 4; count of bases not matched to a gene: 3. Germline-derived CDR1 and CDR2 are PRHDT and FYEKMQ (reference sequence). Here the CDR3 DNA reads TGTGCCAGCAGCTTAACGGGACAGGGTTACGAGCAGTACTTC. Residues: CASSLTGQGYEQYF.

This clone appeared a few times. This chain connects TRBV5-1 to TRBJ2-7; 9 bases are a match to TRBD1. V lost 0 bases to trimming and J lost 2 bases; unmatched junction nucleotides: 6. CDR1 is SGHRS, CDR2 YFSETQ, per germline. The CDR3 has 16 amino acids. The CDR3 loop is CASSLAGQGKTYEQYF. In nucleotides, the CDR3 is TGCGCCAGCAGCTTGGCGGGACAGGGTAAGACCTACGAGCAGTACTTC.

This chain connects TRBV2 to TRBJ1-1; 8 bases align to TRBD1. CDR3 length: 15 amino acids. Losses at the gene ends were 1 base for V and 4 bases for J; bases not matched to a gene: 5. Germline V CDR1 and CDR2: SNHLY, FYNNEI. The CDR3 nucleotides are TGTGCCAGCAGTGAAGGGGACAGGCGGAGCACTGAAGCTTTCTTT. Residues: CASSEGDRRSTEAFF.

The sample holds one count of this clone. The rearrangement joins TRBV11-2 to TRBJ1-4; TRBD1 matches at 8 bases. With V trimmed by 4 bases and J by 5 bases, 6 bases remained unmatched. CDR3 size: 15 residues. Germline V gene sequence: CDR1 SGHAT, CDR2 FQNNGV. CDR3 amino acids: CASSSPRTGNEKLFF. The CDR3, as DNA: TGTGCCAGCAGCTCGCCTCGGACAGGGAATGAAAAACTGTTTTTT.

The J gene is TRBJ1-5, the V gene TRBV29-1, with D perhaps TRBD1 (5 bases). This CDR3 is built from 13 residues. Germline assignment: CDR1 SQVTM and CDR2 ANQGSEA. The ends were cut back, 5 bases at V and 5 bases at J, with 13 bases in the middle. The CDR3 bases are TGCAGCGTTAGGCAGGGTCTGGATCAGCCCCAGCATTTT. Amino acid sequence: CSVRQGLDQPQHF. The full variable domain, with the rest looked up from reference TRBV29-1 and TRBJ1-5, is SAVISQKPSRDICQRGTSLTIQCQVDSQVTMMFWYRQQPGQSLTLIATANQGSEATYESGFVIDKFPISRPNLTFSTLTVSNMSPEDSSIYLCSVRQGLDQPQHFGDGTRLSIL.

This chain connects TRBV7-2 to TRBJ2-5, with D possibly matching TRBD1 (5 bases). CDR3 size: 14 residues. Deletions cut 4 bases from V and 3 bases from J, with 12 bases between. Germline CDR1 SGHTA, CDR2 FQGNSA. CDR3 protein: CASSSQGTEETQYF. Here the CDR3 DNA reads TGTGCCAGCAGCTCTCAGGGTACGGAAGAGACCCAGTACTTC.